Reported below is one T cell receptor (beta chain). What it binds is unknown. This specimen belongs to a study of cytomegalovirus exposure and HLA in healthy donors. The CDR3 spans 15 residues. CDR1 is LGHNA and CDR2 is YSLEER in the germline V gene. After removal of 7 bases from V and 8 bases from J, the junction contained 9 bases not matched to a gene. It was with 60 Vbeta and 13 Jbeta primers that the PCR ran. Generated by immunoSEQ multiplex PCR, the TCRdb table keeps only in-frame clones and is missing some. This sample carries 150,000 or so clones, 84% of them seen once, and the ten largest clones take 1.9%. Notes on the study in general: In a later analysis, TCR association rates varied by HLA locus: DRB1 most, HLA-C fewest. A few CMV-associated chains were confirmed in vitro to be specific for CMV antigens. As was reported, the classifier diagnosed cytomegalovirus status with high specificity and sensitivity. Analyses of presence/absence relied on an assumption of roughly uniform sequencing depth across donors.

The rearrangement links TRBV4-3 to TRBJ2-1, with 12 bases aligning to TRBD1. Sequenced sample: PBMCs. This TCR was sampled from a man younger than 30 in good health and CMV-seronegative. This CDR3 reads CASTPGTGGWDEQFF. In DNA, the CDR3 is TGCGCCAGCACCCCCGGGACAGGGGGCTGGGATGAGCAGTTCTTC.